A selection of T cell receptor beta chains follows, all from one sample in a study of blood T cell repertoires in COVID-19. TCRdb's table, derived via immunoSEQ multiplex PCR, lists solely in-frame clones and lacks some. The sample records around 99,000 clones, under 95% being singletons. The sequencing sample was made of peripheral blood. Receptors were obtained from a woman younger than 45 with acute or convalescent COVID-19. Both conserved end residues are trimmed from each CDR3. The D gene is left open where the match is weak. Part of the rows lack a size; the others show once, few, many or a class for expanded clones.

v_call,d_call,clone_size,j_call,cdr3_aa
TRBV24-1,TRBD1,-,TRBJ1-1,ATSDGRQGARNTEAF
TRBV6-4,-,-,TRBJ1-6,ASSDSYEDNSPLH
TRBV7-2,TRBD2,-,TRBJ2-3,ASSLTSGRGTDTQY
TRBV2,-,few,TRBJ2-3,ASSRSYRSTDTQY
TRBV19,TRBD1,-,TRBJ1-1,ASSATGGIMNTEAF
TRBV6-5,-,-,TRBJ2-7,ASSSPTSSLEQY
TRBV9,-,-,TRBJ1-4,ASSAHHQGTNEKLF
TRBV15,-,once,TRBJ2-5,ATSTYREETQY
TRBV2,-,-,TRBJ1-1,ASSAWAGIGGITEAF
TRBV28,-,once,TRBJ1-5,ARSLDRLWGTYSNQPQH
TRBV30,TRBD1,-,TRBJ1-6,AWSIGGVSSPLH
TRBV7-8,TRBD1,-,TRBJ1-5,ASSPQGAVDQPQH
TRBV19,TRBD1,-,TRBJ1-6,ASSDPGQNSPLH
TRBV4-1,TRBD2,-,TRBJ2-3,ASSQMTSGFTDTQY
TRBV11-2,-,-,TRBJ1-2,ASSLDLGARDYGYT
TRBV5-1,-,-,TRBJ2-7,ASSLVQGYDEQY
TRBV7-3,-,-,TRBJ2-1,ASSLTGAQSRQF
TRBV5-4,TRBD1,-,TRBJ2-7,ASSLDREAEQY
TRBV9,-,-,TRBJ2-6,ASRYGANVLT
TRBV14,-,-,TRBJ2-5,ASSNLGLETQY
TRBV9,TRBD2,-,TRBJ2-3,ASSVAGLAGADTQY
TRBV28,TRBD2,-,TRBJ2-3,ASSSPSGGRTDTQY
TRBV28,TRBD1,-,TRBJ2-2,ASRRPGGMSGGELF
TRBV4-3,TRBD2,once,TRBJ2-3,ASSQVSGGLTDTQY
TRBV29-1,-,-,TRBJ1-3,SAGHSGNTIY
TRBV19,TRBD2,once,TRBJ2-7,ASSTITGGPHEQY
TRBV6-1,TRBD1,-,TRBJ1-1,ASSDLIQTGRIEAF
TRBV7-2,-,-,TRBJ2-1,ASSLISFYDEQF
TRBV25-1,-,few,TRBJ1-2,ARQDPFGYGYT
TRBV30,TRBD2,-,TRBJ2-1,AFTGRGSSYNEQF
TRBV7-3,-,-,TRBJ2-1,ASSLSLRDNEQF
TRBV5-6,TRBD2,-,TRBJ2-3,ASSWGLAGSGDTQY
TRBV5-1,TRBD2,-,TRBJ2-3,ASSLAVAGSTDTQY
TRBV6-5,TRBD1,-,TRBJ1-2,ASSRRTGTKSDYT
TRBV29-1,-,-,TRBJ1-1,SVWQRNTEAF
TRBV7-2,TRBD1,-,TRBJ2-7,ASSLAPGGVGEQY
TRBV7-2,TRBD1,-,TRBJ2-7,ASSPGTGIHEQY
TRBV12-1,-,-,TRBJ1-5,ASSLGVGRQGKNKPQH
TRBV19,-,-,TRBJ1-5,ASSIGGVSNQPQH
TRBV28,-,-,TRBJ2-1,ASLLGGGVYVEQF
TRBV2,-,-,TRBJ1-6,ASADGNSPLH
TRBV2,TRBD2,-,TRBJ2-1,ASTAGTSLSYNEQF
TRBV4-3,-,-,TRBJ2-3,ASSQASGLSTDTQY
TRBV2,TRBD1,-,TRBJ1-3,ASSDRTGGSGNTIY
TRBV5-1,TRBD2,once,TRBJ2-1,ASSYPERRLAGVDNEQF
TRBV11-3,TRBD1,-,TRBJ2-2,ASSSGQGENRAGELF
TRBV27,TRBD2,once,TRBJ2-7,ASSATLAGRNEQY
TRBV12-3/TRBV12-4,-,-,TRBJ1-2,ASRGSGGYT
TRBV3-1/TRBV3-2,TRBD1,once,TRBJ1-2,ASSQGRGRGDNYGYT
TRBV12-5,TRBD2,once,TRBJ2-3,ASGLVQLAGGRGTDTQY
TRBV4-1,-,few,TRBJ1-1,ASSQPQGSTEAF
TRBV4-1,-,-,TRBJ2-7,ASGPDLSGRSYEQY
TRBV28,-,-,TRBJ1-2,ASSLRQTPLNYGYT